The 9 T cell receptor beta chains below come from one sample, sequenced in a study of PD-1 blockade in classical Hodgkin lymphoma. Profiling relied on immunoSEQ multiplex PCR, and the TCRdb table lists in-frame clones only, not all of them. Of under 95,000 clones in the sample, about nine tenths were seen once. Each of the patients experienced relapse following autologous stem cell transplantation, and their brentuximab vedotin exposure differed. The sequenced sample was peripheral blood mononuclear cells (PBMCs), obtained before the second cycle of nivolumab. The receptors stem from a human donor with classical Hodgkin lymphoma.

The J gene is TRBJ1-4, the V gene TRBV28; D remains ambiguous. CDR1 and CDR2 from the germline V gene are MDHEN and SYDVKM. This CDR3 has 13 residues. V lost 8 bases and J lost 4, with 11 bases in between. The CDR3 here is CASAWRLNEKLFF. Here the CDR3 DNA reads TGTGCCAGCGCTTGGAGACTTAATGAAAAACTGTTTTTT.

There are a few counts of this clone. This rearrangement joins TRBV27 to TRBJ1-1; no definite D call. V lost 6 bases, J lost 5 bases, and 13 bases lay in between. Germline lookup yields CDR1 MNHEY and CDR2 SMNVEV (reference sequence). This CDR3 is 13 amino acids long. The CDR3 DNA reads as TGTGCCAGCAGCCTGGCGGTAGGGACTGAAGCTTTCTTT. It translates to CASSLAVGTEAFF.

The V gene is TRBV9, the J gene TRBJ2-2; D ambiguous. The V gene's germline CDR1 is SGDLS and CDR2 YYNGEE. The germline V and J ends were trimmed by 3 bases and 6 bases, with 15 bases remaining between them. The CDR3 is 15 amino acids. CDR3 nucleotide sequence: TGTGCCAGCAGCGCTCCTCAGGCAAACGCCGGGGAGCTGTTTTTT. Translating gives CASSAPQANAGELFF.

The V call is TRBV18, the J call TRBJ1-4; no clear D. CDR1 and CDR2 (germline): KGHSH, LQKENI. Trimming took 1 base from V and 6 from J, leaving 9 bases between them. The CDR3 covers 14 residues. The CDR3 spells CASSPQVTDEKLFF. The DNA for the CDR3 is TGTGCCAGCTCACCACAGGTTACGGATGAAAAACTGTTTTTT.

J is TRBJ2-5 and V is TRBV4-1; no clear D gene. Germline lookup yields CDR1 MGHRA and CDR2 YSYEKL. The CDR3 has 15 residues. Trimming cost V 0 bases and J 5 bases, with 13 bases left between them. CDR3: CASSQDLAGWETQYF. The CDR3 nucleotides read TGCGCCAGCAGCCAAGATCTGGCAGGTTGGGAGACCCAGTACTTC.

The chain links TRBV5-1 to TRBJ2-3; D call uncertain. From germline, CDR1 is SGHRS and CDR2 YFSETQ. V was trimmed by 4 bases and J by 5 bases, leaving 20 bases between them. The CDR3 contains 16 residues. CDR3: CASSSELPEGRDTQYF. As DNA, the CDR3 is TGCGCCAGCAGCAGCGAGCTTCCGGAAGGACGAGATACGCAGTATTTT.

The chain couples TRBV7-9 to TRBJ2-1; TRBD1 is a possible D gene (6 bases). This CDR3 region has 16 residues. Germline V lookup: CDR1 SEHNR, CDR2 FQNEAQ (reference sequence). V was trimmed by 5 bases and J by 3 bases, leaving 17 bases between them. DNA of the CDR3: TGTGCCAGCAGCAATCCTGACGGACAGATCTACAATGAGCAGTTCTTC. Protein product: CASSNPDGQIYNEQFF.

This chain links TRBV5-1 with TRBJ2-7, with 16 bases identical to TRBD2. The CDR3 sequence is 17 residues long. J gave up 0 bases and V 3 bases, and 3 bases lay outside the gene matches. The germline V gene encodes CDR1 SGHRS and CDR2 YFSETQ. The CDR3 protein is CASSWGLAGGSSYEQYF. In DNA, the CDR3 is TGCGCCAGCAGCTGGGGACTAGCGGGAGGGAGCTCCTACGAGCAGTACTTC.

This rearrangement joins TRBV10-3 to TRBJ2-7, with D perhaps TRBD1 (5 bases). The V gene's germline CDR1 is ENHRY and CDR2 SYGVKD. V shed 3 bases and J shed 3 bases, with 15 bases lying between them. The CDR3 is made up of 15 amino acids. Written as DNA, the CDR3 is TGTGCCATCAGTGAAAGGGGCAGGAATAACTACGAGCAGTACTTC. Translating gives CAISERGRNNYEQYF.